Following are 14 T cell receptor beta chains from one sample sequenced in a study of cytomegalovirus exposure and HLA in healthy donors. Primers: 60 Vbeta forward and 13 Jbeta reverse. Clones were read by immunoSEQ multiplex PCR, and TCRdb kept only the in-frame ones, dropping some. The listing contains approximately 190,000 clones. The source material was PBMCs. These receptors came from a boy aged 5-17 years in good health and CMV-seronegative.

This chain connects TRBV5-1 to TRBJ2-6; D is perhaps TRBD1 (5 bases). Germline V lookup: CDR1 SGHRS, CDR2 YFSETQ. The length of the CDR3 is 20 residues. Trimming took 1 base from V and 0 from J, leaving 20 bases between them. This chain's CDR3 is CASSLPLGAGKSSGANVLTF. CDR3 DNA sequence: TGCGCCAGCAGCTTGCCATTAGGGGCAGGCAAAAGCTCTGGGGCCAACGTCCTGACTTTC.

The chain recombines TRBV21-1 with TRBJ2-2; the table names TRBD2, a call not compared with the DNA. TRBV21-1 is designated a pseudogene. The CDR3 is made up of 14 amino acids. DNA for the CDR3: TGTGCCAGCAGCTGCCCTCCTAGAATCGGGGAGCTGTTTTTT. Its protein is CASSCPPRIGELFF.

The chain uses TRBV9 and TRBJ2-7; the match to TRBD2 covers 10 bases. Gene TRBJ2-1 matches the end of the DNA better, so the J call may be wrong. The germline CDR1 and CDR2 sequences are SGDLS and YYNGEE. The CDR3 is 16 amino acids. The DNA for the CDR3 is TGTGCCAGCAGCGTACGAAGCGGGGGGGAGACGAGGGAGCAGTTCTTC. This gives the protein CASSVRSGGETREQFF.

V is TRBV7-9 and J is TRBJ1-2, with D possibly TRBD1 on 5 matching bases. V was pared by 1 base and J by 2 bases, with 11 bases between. The CDR3 spans 15 residues. In germline, CDR1 is SEHNR, CDR2 FQNEAQ (reference sequence). CDR3 nucleotide sequence: TGTGCCAGCAGCTTAGGAACGACAGAAAACTATGGCTACACCTTC. This gives the protein CASSLGTTENYGYTF.

This chain connects TRBV9 to TRBJ1-6, with 10 positions matching TRBD1. Unmatched junction bases numbered 4, after V lost 2 bases and J lost 8 bases. This CDR3 is 15 amino acids long. The germline gives CDR1 SGDLS, CDR2 YYNGEE. In nucleotides, the CDR3 is TGTGCCAGCAGCGTTCTAGGGACAGGGGATTCACCCCTCCACTTT. It codes for CASSVLGTGDSPLHF.

The rearrangement links TRBV11-2 to TRBJ1-6, with 10 nucleotides matching TRBD1. There are 16 residues in the CDR3. Germline assignment: CDR1 SGHAT and CDR2 FQNNGV. The trim removed 3 bases at V and 5 bases at J, leaving 4 bases unmatched. Here the CDR3 DNA reads TGTGCCAGCAGCTTGACAGGGGGCTGGGATAATTCACCCCTCCACTTT. It is translated as CASSLTGGWDNSPLHF.

CDR3 loop: CAWSRRDIYEQYF. As DNA, the CDR3 is TGTGCCTGGAGCCGCCGGGACATCTACGAGCAGTACTTC. The chain uses TRBV30 and TRBJ2-7; D is possibly TRBD1 (6 bases). CDR1 and CDR2 (germline): GTSNPN, SVGIG (reference sequence). V lost 3 bases to trimming and J lost 3 bases, with 12 bases between them. The CDR3 sequence is 13 residues long. The complete variable domain, with remaining parts taken from reference TRBV30 and TRBJ2-7, reads SQTIHQWPATLVQPVGSPLSLECTVEGTSNPNLYWYRQAAGRGLQLLFYSVGIGQISSEVPQNLSASRPQDRQFILSSKKLLLSDSGFYLCAWSRRDIYEQYFGPGTRLTVT.

The genes are TRBV7-2 and TRBJ2-7; 8 nucleotides agree with TRBD2. Germline V gene data show CDR1 as SGHTA and CDR2 as FQGNSA. The CDR3 consists of 15 residues. The junction had 7 bases not matched to a gene; V was cut back by 6 bases and J by 0 bases. CDR3 sequence reads: CASSRGGISSYEQYF. DNA for the CDR3: TGTGCCAGCAGTCGCGGGGGGATCTCCTCCTACGAGCAGTACTTC.

The rearrangement joins TRBV6-5 to TRBJ1-3; weak D call: TRBD1 (5 bases). Germline V gene lookup returns CDR1 MNHEY and CDR2 SVGAGI. The CDR3 runs 15 residues. V was trimmed by 7 bases and J by 0 bases, leaving 13 bases between them. CDR3 sequence: CASTRAGNSGNTIYF. The CDR3 DNA reads as TGTGCCAGCACCCGGGCAGGGAACTCTGGAAACACCATATATTTT.

The rearrangement uses TRBV27 and TRBJ1-1, with TRBD1 matching over 11 bases. CDR1 and CDR2 from the germline V gene are MNHEY and SMNVEV (reference sequence). This CDR3 is 17 amino acids long. V lost 4 bases to trimming and J lost 4 bases; unmatched junction nucleotides: 11. In nucleotides, the CDR3 is TGTGCCAGCAGTTCCCCGGGACAGGGGGTGGGGGGCACTGAAGCTTTCTTT. Its protein product is CASSSPGQGVGGTEAFF.

The chain joins TRBV7-9 to TRBJ1-3; no reliable D call. From germline, CDR1 is SEHNR and CDR2 FQNEAQ (reference sequence). The CDR3 is 15 amino acids. The V end was cut by 4 bases, the J end by 1 base, with 11 bases between. CDR3 bases: TGTGCCAGCAGCTCAGCCAGCGGTTCTGGAAACACCATATATTTT. It codes for CASSSASGSGNTIYF.

This chain connects TRBV28 to TRBJ2-7; perhaps TRBD2 as D (6 bases). Germline CDR1 reads MDHEN; CDR2 reads SYDVKM. V lost 7 bases and J 1 base, leaving 17 bases between the germline ends. The CDR3 contains 15 residues. CDR3 sequence (DNA): TGTGCCAGCACCCCCGGGGGACTCAATTCCTACGAGCAGTACTTC. Translating gives CASTPGGLNSYEQYF.

The rearrangement links TRBV5-1 to TRBJ2-1; a possible D gene is TRBD2 (6 bases). The CDR3 is made up of 16 amino acids. V lost 4 bases, J lost 0 bases, and 14 bases lay in between. The germline CDR1 and CDR2 sequences are SGHRS and YFSETQ. The CDR3 spells CASSRIGLNSYNEQFF. CDR3 DNA sequence: TGCGCCAGCAGCAGAATCGGACTAAACTCCTACAATGAGCAGTTCTTC.

This chain joins TRBV28 and TRBJ2-7; 9 bases are shared with TRBD2. The CDR3 has 15 residues. Germline V gene lookup returns CDR1 MDHEN and CDR2 SYDVKM. The trim removed 4 bases at V and 1 base at J, leaving 5 bases unmatched. CDR3 nucleotide sequence: TGTGCCAGCAGTTCCGGACTAGCGCCTTCCTACGAGCAGTACTTC. Its protein is CASSSGLAPSYEQYF.